The sequence of this TCR beta chain was determined in a study of shared clonotypes between healthy human individuals. Findings and limits, study-wide: Measured sharing among donors was expected to vary with sequencing depth.

CDR1 is LNHDA, CDR2 SQIVND, per germline (reference sequence). Trimming cost V 11 bases and J 1 base; bases outside gene matches: 6. CDR3 length equals 14 residues. The study ran the assay at deep level. In the authors' workflow: ImmunoSEQ supplied junction-only sequences lacking quality scores, so filtering was different. Data came from immunoSEQ multiplex PCR; TCRdb stores just in-frame clones and leaves some out. The V and J calls and the clone size are those of that table, but D and trimming were determined from the DNA. Among about 2 million clones listed, approximately 94% were seen once. The naive CD8 subset, CD45RO-negative cells positively selected for CCR7, excluded terminally differentiated effector memory CD45RA+ cells. In the case of this clone: Its specificity is unknown.

Sequenced input: naive CD8+ T cells sorted from blood. The sequence derives from a young man in good health. The rearrangement joins TRBV19 to TRBJ2-5; 11 bases align to TRBD2. The CDR3 is CACKGTSGQETQYF. The CDR3 coding sequence is TGTGCCTGTAAAGGGACTAGCGGCCAAGAGACCCAGTACTTC.